This is a list of T cell receptor beta chains from one sample in a study of cytomegalovirus exposure and HLA in healthy donors. Sequenced by immunoSEQ multiplex PCR; TCRdb stores in-frame clones only, minus some. In the table there are around 94,000 clones, over 65% of which are singletons. The sequenced material came from PBMCs. These receptors originate from a human donor in good health. Both conserved end residues are part of each CDR3. The order of the fields is D gene, V gene, clone size, J gene, CDR3 DNA, CDR3 protein. D genes are given only for firm matches. Only part of the rows carry a size: once, few, many, or a class if the clone is expanded.

D gene: TRBD1; V gene: TRBV5-5; clone size: .; J gene: TRBJ2-7; CDR3 DNA: TGTGCCAGCAGCTTGGCAGGGACAGGAGCCTACGAGCAGTACTTC; CDR3 protein: CASSLAGTGAYEQYF
D gene: .; V gene: TRBV18; clone size: .; J gene: TRBJ1-3; CDR3 DNA: TGTGCCAGCTCACCAGGGCGTTCTGGAAACACCATATATTTT; CDR3 protein: CASSPGRSGNTIYF
D gene: TRBD2; V gene: TRBV5-4; clone size: .; J gene: TRBJ2-5; CDR3 DNA: TGTGCCAGCAGCTCACCGGGACTAGGGGGGGAGACCCAGTACTTC; CDR3 protein: CASSSPGLGGETQYF
D gene: TRBD1; V gene: TRBV6-5; clone size: .; J gene: TRBJ1-5; CDR3 DNA: TGTGCCAGCAGAGGGACAGGCCGCAATCAGCCCCAGCATTTT; CDR3 protein: CASRGTGRNQPQHF
D gene: .; V gene: TRBV18; clone size: .; J gene: TRBJ1-5; CDR3 DNA: TGTGCCAGCTGGACAGTAGGGCAGCCCCAGCATTTT; CDR3 protein: CASWTVGQPQHF
D gene: .; V gene: TRBV28; clone size: .; J gene: TRBJ1-3; CDR3 DNA: TGTGCCAGCAGTTTACCCCCAGGAGGCCGCTCTGGAAACACCATATATTTT; CDR3 protein: CASSLPPGGRSGNTIYF
D gene: .; V gene: TRBV28; clone size: .; J gene: TRBJ1-1; CDR3 DNA: TGTGCCAGCAGCCCTTCCGGGAGAAACACTGAAGCTTTCTTT; CDR3 protein: CASSPSGRNTEAFF
D gene: TRBD2; V gene: TRBV7-8; clone size: .; J gene: TRBJ2-3; CDR3 DNA: TGTGCCAGCAGCTCGCGGACTAGCGGGAGCACAGATACGCAGTATTTT; CDR3 protein: CASSSRTSGSTDTQYF
D gene: TRBD2; V gene: TRBV18; clone size: .; J gene: TRBJ2-7; CDR3 DNA: TGTGCCAGCTCACCATCTCTAGCGGGAGCATACGAGCAGTACTTC; CDR3 protein: CASSPSLAGAYEQYF
D gene: TRBD2; V gene: TRBV5-6; clone size: once; J gene: TRBJ2-5; CDR3 DNA: TGTGCCAGCAGCTCGGGGATCCGGGCTAGCGGGAGGGAGACCCAGTACTTC; CDR3 protein: CASSSGIRASGRETQYF
D gene: TRBD2; V gene: TRBV7-9; clone size: .; J gene: TRBJ2-3; CDR3 DNA: TGTGCCAGCAGCGCGGGACTAGCGGGGGGGCGGGCAGATACGCAGTATTTT; CDR3 protein: CASSAGLAGGRADTQYF
D gene: TRBD2; V gene: TRBV9; clone size: few; J gene: TRBJ2-1; CDR3 DNA: TGTGCCAGCAGCGGGGGGACTACCGACAATGAGCAGTTCTTC; CDR3 protein: CASSGGTTDNEQFF
D gene: .; V gene: TRBV27; clone size: .; J gene: TRBJ2-2; CDR3 DNA: TGTGCCAGCAGTTTTTTCTCGGGGACCGGGGAGCTGTTTTTT; CDR3 protein: CASSFFSGTGELFF
D gene: TRBD1; V gene: TRBV11-2; clone size: .; J gene: TRBJ1-1; CDR3 DNA: TGTGCCAGCAGCGCTACGACAGGGATGAACACTGAAGCTTTCTTT; CDR3 protein: CASSATTGMNTEAFF
D gene: TRBD2; V gene: TRBV6-4; clone size: .; J gene: TRBJ2-2; CDR3 DNA: TGTGCCAGCGGCCCTAGCGGGACCACCGGGGAGCTGTTTTTT; CDR3 protein: CASGPSGTTGELFF
D gene: .; V gene: TRBV5-8; clone size: .; J gene: TRBJ1-1; CDR3 DNA: TGTGCCAGCAGCTTCGGGGGGCCAGCTTTCTTT; CDR3 protein: CASSFGGPAFF
D gene: TRBD2; V gene: TRBV27; clone size: few; J gene: TRBJ2-7; CDR3 DNA: TGTGCCAGCAGTTTCCTAGCGGGGGCCTACGAGCAGTACTTC; CDR3 protein: CASSFLAGAYEQYF
D gene: TRBD1; V gene: TRBV7-3; clone size: .; J gene: TRBJ1-1; CDR3 DNA: TGTGCCAGCAGCTTAAGGGGGACAGCGCGGGTGAACACTGAAGCTTTCTTT; CDR3 protein: CASSLRGTARVNTEAFF
D gene: .; V gene: TRBV20-1; clone size: few; J gene: TRBJ2-7; CDR3 DNA: TGCAGTGCTAGCGGGTCCCCGGAGCAGTACTTC; CDR3 protein: CSASGSPEQYF
D gene: TRBD2; V gene: TRBV27; clone size: .; J gene: TRBJ2-7; CDR3 DNA: TGTGCCAGCAGTCGTTCTAGCGGGGGTATCTACGAGCAGTACTTC; CDR3 protein: CASSRSSGGIYEQYF
D gene: .; V gene: TRBV29-1; clone size: .; J gene: TRBJ1-2; CDR3 DNA: TGCAGCGGGGGGGGAAACTATGGCTACACCTTC; CDR3 protein: CSGGGNYGYTF
D gene: .; V gene: TRBV9; clone size: .; J gene: TRBJ2-5; CDR3 DNA: TGTGCCAGCAGCGCACAACAGGGAAAGGAGACCCAGTACTTC; CDR3 protein: CASSAQQGKETQYF
D gene: .; V gene: TRBV5-1; clone size: .; J gene: TRBJ1-2; CDR3 DNA: TGCGCCAGCAGCTTAGACAGGACTAACTATGGCTACACCTTC; CDR3 protein: CASSLDRTNYGYTF
D gene: TRBD1; V gene: TRBV29-1; clone size: .; J gene: TRBJ1-2; CDR3 DNA: TGCAGCGTTGTGAGGACAGGGAAAGGGGACACCTTC; CDR3 protein: CSVVRTGKGDTF
D gene: .; V gene: TRBV6-1; clone size: few; J gene: TRBJ1-2; CDR3 DNA: TGTGCCAGCAGGGCCCGGGACACCATGGCTGGCTACACCTTC; CDR3 protein: CASRARDTMAGYTF
D gene: TRBD1; V gene: TRBV30; clone size: .; J gene: TRBJ1-2; CDR3 DNA: TGTGCCGGCACCGGGACAGGGTCTATCTATGGCTACACCTTC; CDR3 protein: CAGTGTGSIYGYTF
D gene: .; V gene: TRBV5-1; clone size: .; J gene: TRBJ1-1; CDR3 DNA: TGCGCCAGCAGAGACAGTTTGAGGACTGAAGCTTTCTTT; CDR3 protein: CASRDSLRTEAFF
D gene: TRBD1; V gene: TRBV19; clone size: .; J gene: TRBJ2-6; CDR3 DNA: TGTGCCAGTAGCCGGGACAGGGGGACTGGGGCCAACGTCCTGACTTTC; CDR3 protein: CASSRDRGTGANVLTF
D gene: .; V gene: TRBV7-8; clone size: .; J gene: TRBJ2-7; CDR3 DNA: TGTGCCAGCAGCCTCACCGGTGCACCGGGTGGCGAGCAGTACTTC; CDR3 protein: CASSLTGAPGGEQYF
D gene: .; V gene: TRBV18; clone size: .; J gene: TRBJ1-5; CDR3 DNA: TGTGCCAGCTCACCATTACCCCCGGAGGGTAATCAGCCCCAGCATTTT; CDR3 protein: CASSPLPPEGNQPQHF
D gene: .; V gene: TRBV9; clone size: once; J gene: TRBJ1-1; CDR3 DNA: TGTGCCAGCAGCGTAGGGGAAGAGGGGGTGCGGACTGAAGCTTTCTTT; CDR3 protein: CASSVGEEGVRTEAFF
D gene: .; V gene: TRBV28; clone size: .; J gene: TRBJ2-2; CDR3 DNA: TGTGCCAGCAGAATAGCCGGGGGTTTAAATCAGGACGGGGAGCTGTTTTTT; CDR3 protein: CASRIAGGLNQDGELFF
D gene: .; V gene: TRBV15; clone size: .; J gene: TRBJ1-6; CDR3 DNA: TGTGCCACCAGCAGAGATCAGGATTCACCCCTCCACTTT; CDR3 protein: CATSRDQDSPLHF
D gene: TRBD1; V gene: TRBV19; clone size: .; J gene: TRBJ2-2; CDR3 DNA: TGTGCCAGTAGTCGGGACAGGGCCCTGGAGCTGTTTTTT; CDR3 protein: CASSRDRALELFF